The TCR beta chain described here comes from a study of metastatic and nonmetastatic thyroid tumors. Study at large: The comparison covered peripheral blood and tumor or nodule tissue in malignant and benign thyroid patients.

Whole-study findings and limits: Malignant tumors reportedly showed significantly higher TCR beta diversity than benign nodules in both blood and tumor.

Before thyroid surgery, none of the patients had received any treatment. This clone was seen many times. Its antigen is not known. As handled by the study authors: The study's classifier, a distant-metastasis tool for papillary thyroid cancer, was built using CDR3 differences across clinicopathological groups. TCRdb reprocessed the PCR reads via MiXCR. The authors' filters were not applied to this entry. The table includes about 16,000 clones, around an eighth detected once. The CDR3 runs 15 residues. The V gene's germline CDR1 is KGHDR and CDR2 SFDVKD. Trimming cost V 4 bases and J 5 bases, with 14 bases left between them.

Sequencing was performed on tumor tissue. The J gene is TRBJ1-5, the V gene TRBV24-1; TRBD1 is a possible D gene (5 bases). The clonotype originates from a female donor with papillary thyroid cancer or a benign thyroid nodule (not recorded which). Some clones in this sample may be carry-over from other donors' samples. CDR3 sequence reads: CATSESLGTHQPQHF. In DNA, the CDR3 is TGTGCCACCAGTGAGAGCCTCGGGACCCATCAGCCCCAGCATTTT.